This is a list of T cell receptor beta chains from one sample in a study of T cell changes during pregnancy in multiple sclerosis. Repertoires were generated with immunoSEQ multiplex PCR, while TCRdb's copy carries only in-frame clones and drops some. The sample has 50,000 to 70,000 clones, around 92% seen once. The material sequenced was peripheral blood, taken in the third trimester of pregnancy. The origin of the receptors is a female donor in good health, enrolled as a control in a pregnancy study. The CDR3 runs from the conserved cysteine through the conserved F or W. The D gene is left open where the match is weak. A clone size is listed for some rows: how often the clone was seen (once, few, many), or a class if it is expanded.

v_gene: TRBV28
abundance: -
d_gene: -
j_gene: TRBJ2-7
CDR3nt: TGTGCCAGCAGTTTTAGCCACGAGCAGTACTTC
CDR3aa: CASSFSHEQYF

v_gene: TRBV10-3
abundance: -
d_gene: TRBD2
j_gene: TRBJ2-7
CDR3nt: TGTGCCATCAGCGAAGCCGGGACTAGCGCGTACGAGCAGTACTTC
CDR3aa: CAISEAGTSAYEQYF

v_gene: TRBV7-6
abundance: -
d_gene: -
j_gene: TRBJ2-3
CDR3nt: TGTGCCAGCAGCTTAGGGTCAGGGCCGCCGGGGGCAGATACGCAGTATTTT
CDR3aa: CASSLGSGPPGADTQYF

v_gene: TRBV4-1
abundance: few
d_gene: TRBD1
j_gene: TRBJ1-1
CDR3nt: TGCGCCAGCAGTCATCAGGGGGCAGAGGGGAACACTGAAGCTTTCTTT
CDR3aa: CASSHQGAEGNTEAFF

v_gene: TRBV11-3
abundance: -
d_gene: -
j_gene: TRBJ1-2
CDR3nt: TGTGCCAGCAGCTCTCAGCCGGGAGCCCCCGAGTTATGGTATGGCTACACCTTC
CDR3aa: CASSSQPGAPELWYGYTF

v_gene: TRBV6-1
abundance: once
d_gene: TRBD1
j_gene: TRBJ1-3
CDR3nt: TGTGCCAGCATGAGGGACAGGGGATTTGGAAACACCATATATTTT
CDR3aa: CASMRDRGFGNTIYF

v_gene: TRBV1
abundance: few
d_gene: -
j_gene: TRBJ1-3
CDR3nt: TGCACCAGCAGCCAGCCGACAGGGAAAAAGATAGATTTT
CDR3aa: CTSSQPTGKKIDF

v_gene: TRBV18
abundance: -
d_gene: TRBD1
j_gene: TRBJ1-2
CDR3nt: TGTGCCAGCTCACCCGGACAGGGCCACTATGGCTACACCTTC
CDR3aa: CASSPGQGHYGYTF

v_gene: TRBV18
abundance: -
d_gene: -
j_gene: TRBJ1-5
CDR3nt: TGTGCCAGCTCACCCCAGGAAAGCGGCGATCAGCCCCAGCATTTT
CDR3aa: CASSPQESGDQPQHF

v_gene: TRBV5-4
abundance: -
d_gene: -
j_gene: TRBJ2-7
CDR3nt: TGTGCCAGCAGCTTGGACAGCACCTACGAGCAGTACTTC
CDR3aa: CASSLDSTYEQYF

v_gene: TRBV29-1
abundance: -
d_gene: TRBD2
j_gene: TRBJ2-7
CDR3nt: TGCAGCGTTGTCTTCAGCGGGACCTCCTACGAGCAGTACTTC
CDR3aa: CSVVFSGTSYEQYF

v_gene: TRBV7-9
abundance: -
d_gene: -
j_gene: TRBJ1-3
CDR3nt: TGTGCCAGCAGCTTAGATGCTAAGGGGACCATATATTTT
CDR3aa: CASSLDAKGTIYF

v_gene: TRBV6-5
abundance: -
d_gene: -
j_gene: TRBJ2-1
CDR3nt: TGTGCCAGCAGTTACTCGACTAGTATCAATGAGCAGTTCTTC
CDR3aa: CASSYSTSINEQFF

v_gene: TRBV7-9
abundance: -
d_gene: -
j_gene: TRBJ1-4
CDR3nt: TGTGCCAGCAGCTTAAACGGACTTTATGAAAAACTGTTTTTT
CDR3aa: CASSLNGLYEKLFF

v_gene: TRBV10-3
abundance: -
d_gene: -
j_gene: TRBJ1-3
CDR3nt: TGTGCCATCAGCCCCGGGGTGTCGCGGTTCGAAGGAAACACCATATATTTT
CDR3aa: CAISPGVSRFEGNTIYF

v_gene: TRBV18
abundance: -
d_gene: -
j_gene: TRBJ2-7
CDR3nt: TGTGCCAGCTCACCACGCGATTCATCCCGGGTTAGGTCCTACGAGCAGTACTTC
CDR3aa: CASSPRDSSRVRSYEQYF

v_gene: TRBV5-6
abundance: -
d_gene: -
j_gene: TRBJ2-5
CDR3nt: TGTGCCAGCAGCCACACAGCCGAAGAGACCCAGTACTTC
CDR3aa: CASSHTAEETQYF

v_gene: TRBV5-1
abundance: -
d_gene: -
j_gene: TRBJ1-4
CDR3nt: TGCGCCAGCAGCTTGACGGGGAGTCGGGAAAAACTGTTTTTT
CDR3aa: CASSLTGSREKLFF

v_gene: TRBV20-1
abundance: -
d_gene: TRBD2
j_gene: TRBJ2-1
CDR3nt: TGCAGTGCTATAGGTGGGGGGGGACAGTTCTTC
CDR3aa: CSAIGGGGQFF

v_gene: TRBV29-1
abundance: -
d_gene: -
j_gene: TRBJ1-1
CDR3nt: TGCAGCGTTGAAATGGGGGGGGTCACTGAAGCTTTCTTT
CDR3aa: CSVEMGGVTEAFF

v_gene: TRBV7-8
abundance: -
d_gene: TRBD2
j_gene: TRBJ2-5
CDR3nt: TGTGCCAGCAGCCCCCTAGCGGGGGGGGCGGGGGAGACCCAGTACTTC
CDR3aa: CASSPLAGGAGETQYF

v_gene: TRBV7-8
abundance: -
d_gene: TRBD1
j_gene: TRBJ2-1
CDR3nt: TGTGCCAGCAGCTTAGTATGGGACAGGGGGCCCAGCTCCTACAATGAGCAGTTCTTC
CDR3aa: CASSLVWDRGPSSYNEQFF

v_gene: TRBV7-9
abundance: -
d_gene: -
j_gene: TRBJ1-3
CDR3nt: TGTGCCAGCAGCCTCACGGGGGGCGTCTCTGGAAACACCATATATTTT
CDR3aa: CASSLTGGVSGNTIYF

v_gene: TRBV5-1
abundance: -
d_gene: TRBD2
j_gene: TRBJ2-1
CDR3nt: TGCGCCAGCAGCTTGAGGACTAGCGGGGGGGCTCGTGAGCAGTTCTTC
CDR3aa: CASSLRTSGGAREQFF

v_gene: TRBV2
abundance: -
d_gene: TRBD2
j_gene: TRBJ2-1
CDR3nt: TGTGCCAGCAGTGTTGCTAGCGGGAGAACCGATGAGCAGTTCTTC
CDR3aa: CASSVASGRTDEQFF

v_gene: TRBV5-5
abundance: once
d_gene: TRBD1
j_gene: TRBJ2-7
CDR3nt: TGTGCCAGCAGCTTCCAACCGAGGACAGGGGCCTACGAGCAGTACTTC
CDR3aa: CASSFQPRTGAYEQYF

v_gene: TRBV5-1
abundance: -
d_gene: TRBD1
j_gene: TRBJ2-7
CDR3nt: TGCGCCAGCAAGGGGGCGGGCGAGGGTTCCGAGCAGTACTTC
CDR3aa: CASKGAGEGSEQYF

v_gene: TRBV7-8
abundance: -
d_gene: TRBD1
j_gene: TRBJ1-5
CDR3nt: TGTGCCAGCAGCGAAGAAACCGGGACAGGAGATCTCGGCGCCCAGCATTTT
CDR3aa: CASSEETGTGDLGAQHF

v_gene: TRBV2
abundance: -
d_gene: TRBD1
j_gene: TRBJ2-3
CDR3nt: TGTGCCAGCAGGGGACAGGGGCCTCACACAGATACGCAGTATTTT
CDR3aa: CASRGQGPHTDTQYF

v_gene: TRBV6-5
abundance: -
d_gene: TRBD1
j_gene: TRBJ1-1
CDR3nt: TGTGCCAGCAGTTATGCCGGGACAGGGAACACTGAAGCTTTCTTT
CDR3aa: CASSYAGTGNTEAFF

v_gene: TRBV2
abundance: -
d_gene: -
j_gene: TRBJ2-2
CDR3nt: TGTGCCAGCAGTCGGCAGGGTGGCACCGGGGAGCTGTTTTTT
CDR3aa: CASSRQGGTGELFF

v_gene: TRBV9
abundance: -
d_gene: TRBD1
j_gene: TRBJ1-2
CDR3nt: TGTGCCAGCAGCGTGGACAGGGAGTATGGCTACACCTTC
CDR3aa: CASSVDREYGYTF

v_gene: TRBV5-1
abundance: -
d_gene: -
j_gene: TRBJ2-3
CDR3nt: TGCGCCAGCAGCTTGGAGATCGGGCGGAGGGGTAGCACAGATACGCAGTATTTT
CDR3aa: CASSLEIGRRGSTDTQYF